The 30 T cell receptor beta chains below come from one sample, sequenced in a study of cytomegalovirus exposure and HLA in healthy donors. Primers: 60 Vbeta forward and 13 Jbeta reverse. Sequencing used immunoSEQ multiplex PCR; TCRdb keeps in-frame clones, though not all of them. The table has some 170,000 clones, about four fifths seen once. Sequencing was performed on PBMCs. Receptor source: a woman under 30 in good health and CMV-seropositive.

The chain employs TRBV14 and TRBJ1-2; D is ambiguous. Germline assignment: CDR1 SGHDN and CDR2 FVKESK. V was pared by 0 bases and J by 4 bases, with 18 bases between. CDR3 length equals 17 residues. CDR3 in amino acids: CASSQDRRSRHGYGYTF. The CDR3 nucleotides read TGTGCCAGCAGCCAAGATAGACGATCCAGACATGGCTATGGCTACACCTTC. Filled out from reference TRBV14 and TRBJ1-2, the complete variable domain reads EAGVTQFPSHSVIEKGQTVTLRCDPISGHDNLYWYRRVMGKEIKFLLHFVKESKQDESGMPNNRFLAERTGGTYSTLKVQPAELEDSGVYFCASSQDRRSRHGYGYTFGSGTRLTVV.

V is TRBV18 and J is TRBJ1-6; TRBD1 might be the D (5 bases). CDR1 KGHSH and CDR2 LQKENI come from the germline V gene. The CDR3 spans 15 residues. With 6 bases removed from V and 7 bases from J, the gap between germline ends came to 16 bases. CDR3 region: CASSPTGTENSPLHF. CDR3 coding DNA: TGTGCCAGCTCTCCAACCGGGACTGAGAATTCACCCCTCCACTTT.

This chain links TRBV4-1 with TRBJ2-7; 7 positions match TRBD1. The trim removed 4 bases at V and 1 base at J, leaving 4 bases unmatched. The CDR3 length is 14 residues. Germline CDR1 MGHRA, CDR2 YSYEKL. CDR3 residues: CASSRPGQSYEQYF. The CDR3 region has the DNA TGCGCCAGCAGCCGCCCGGGACAGTCCTACGAGCAGTACTTC.

The CDR3, as DNA: TGCGCCAGCAGCTTGTCGGGGACTACCGAGGCTACGCAGTATTTT. It codes for CASSLSGTTEATQYF. J is TRBJ2-3 and V is TRBV5-1, with 7 bases fitting TRBD2. Germline CDR1 is SGHRS and CDR2 is YFSETQ. Trimming removed 1 base from V and 8 bases from J; junction bases left unmatched: 10. The CDR3 covers 15 residues.

This clone was picked up a small number of times. The chain uses TRBV7-9 and TRBJ1-1; D is possibly TRBD1 (5 bases). The CDR3 is made up of 12 amino acids. The V gene's germline CDR1 is SEHNR and CDR2 FQNEAQ (reference sequence). Trimming took off 1 base at V and 6 bases at J, with 6 bases between the two ends. CDR3 coding DNA: TGTGCCAGCAGCTTAGGGGGCCCTGAAGCTTTCTTT. Translating it yields CASSLGGPEAFF.

This clone is medium-sized in the sample. The chain carries TRBV6-6 and TRBJ2-1; 11 bases line up with TRBD2. J was trimmed by 6 bases and V by 6 bases; bases with no gene match: 4. Germline V lookup: CDR1 MNHNY, CDR2 SVGAGI (reference sequence). This CDR3 region has 14 residues. The CDR3: CASSGTSGINEQFF. For the CDR3, the DNA is TGTGCCAGCAGCGGGACTAGCGGCATCAATGAGCAGTTCTTC.

The rearrangement links TRBV28 to TRBJ1-2, with 7 bases lining up with TRBD1. This CDR3 is built from 14 residues. Germline CDR1 MDHEN, CDR2 SYDVKM. Germline trimming cut 4 bases from V and 8 bases from J; bases unmatched to any gene: 10. The CDR3 bases are TGTGCCAGCAGTTCCTCCGGGACAGCTATGGGCTACACCTTC. Translated, it gives CASSSSGTAMGYTF.

The genes are TRBV4-1 and TRBJ2-7; 7 nucleotides agree with TRBD1. CDR1 MGHRA and CDR2 YSYEKL come from the germline V gene. This CDR3 is built from 15 residues. V was clipped by 4 bases and J by 3 bases; unmatched bases: 9. DNA of the CDR3: TGCGCCAGCAGCCTTCCGGGACAGCTCATCTACGAGCAGTACTTC. It codes for CASSLPGQLIYEQYF.

The J gene is TRBJ2-5, the V gene TRBV5-1; TRBD2 matches 7 bases. CDR3 length: 14 amino acids. The V and J ends lost 2 bases and 4 bases, in that order; junction bases with no gene match: 5. The germline gives CDR1 SGHRS, CDR2 YFSETQ. CDR3 loop: CASSFGGVIETQYF. The CDR3 DNA follows: TGCGCCAGCAGCTTTGGGGGGGTAATAGAGACCCAGTACTTC.

The gene calls are TRBV15 and TRBJ1-6, with D hard to call. The CDR3 sequence is 16 residues long. Trimming removed 4 bases at V and 5 bases at J, with 15 bases between. Germline V gene data show CDR1 as LNHNV and CDR2 as YYDKDF (reference sequence). CDR3 protein: CATSIKRWPNNSPLHF. CDR3 nucleotide sequence: TGTGCCACCAGCATCAAGAGGTGGCCTAATAATTCACCCCTCCACTTT.

The genes are TRBV7-6 and TRBJ2-2, with unresolved D. The CDR3 has 13 residues. CDR1 is SGHVS and CDR2 is FNYEAQ in the germline V gene. V was cut by 4 bases and J by 10 bases, with 13 bases left in between. The DNA of the CDR3 is TGTGCCAGCAGCTCCCCGTGGGCCATGGAGCTGTTTTTT. Residues: CASSSPWAMELFF.

This clone was seen just once. The V call is TRBV7-8, the J call TRBJ2-7, with D maybe TRBD2 (6 bases). This CDR3 region has 15 residues. The V end lost 5 bases, the J end lost 1 base, and 15 bases lay between the germline ends. CDR1 and CDR2 from the germline V gene are SGHVS and FQNEAQ. The CDR3 loop reads CASSQPGLASYEQYF. The CDR3 DNA follows: TGTGCCAGCAGCCAACCTGGGCTAGCGTCCTACGAGCAGTACTTC.

V gene TRBV9 combines with J gene TRBJ2-1; 10 bases align to TRBD2. CDR1 is SGDLS and CDR2 is YYNGEE in the germline V gene. This CDR3 has 15 amino acids. With 2 bases clipped from V and 3 bases from J, the junction kept 2 bases outside the gene matches. CDR3 protein: CASSVASGGYNEQFF. The CDR3 DNA follows: TGTGCCAGCAGCGTGGCTAGCGGGGGCTACAATGAGCAGTTCTTC.

The J gene is TRBJ2-7, the V gene TRBV6-1; 9 bases are shared with TRBD2. Germline CDR1 reads MNHNS; CDR2 reads SASEGT. The CDR3 contains 16 residues. J gave up 3 bases and V 0 bases, and 6 bases lay outside the gene matches. CDR3: CASSEASGGAHYEQYF. CDR3 coding DNA: TGTGCCAGCAGTGAAGCTAGCGGGGGTGCTCACTACGAGCAGTACTTC.

The V and J genes are TRBV7-2 and TRBJ1-2; D remains ambiguous. Trimming left V 0 bases short and J 5 bases short, with 10 bases between. Germline assignment: CDR1 SGHTA and CDR2 FQGNSA. This CDR3 has 14 amino acids. The CDR3 loop reads CASSLAQSQYGYTF. In DNA, the CDR3 is TGTGCCAGCAGCTTAGCACAGAGCCAGTATGGCTACACCTTC.

This clone has just a few counts. The chain combines TRBV6-1 with TRBJ2-3; 9 bases fit TRBD2. Germline V CDR1 and CDR2: MNHNS, SASEGT. J lost 5 bases, V lost 6 bases, and 9 bases had no gene match. The CDR3 extends over 15 amino acids. CDR3 bases: TGTGCCAGCAGATTTAGGACTAGCGTTGGAGATACGCAGTATTTT. This encodes CASRFRTSVGDTQYF.

The rearrangement joins TRBV7-9 to TRBJ1-2; D ambiguous. This CDR3 has 16 amino acids. The V and J ends lost 6 bases and 0 bases respectively, with 17 bases between them. In germline, CDR1 is SEHNR, CDR2 FQNEAQ (reference sequence). CDR3 coding DNA: TGTGCCAGCAGTCTATTAGGGCGGGGTTCTAACTATGGCTACACCTTC. Residues: CASSLLGRGSNYGYTF.

This clone was counted a single time. The chain links TRBV6-5 to TRBJ2-2; D ambiguous. This CDR3 spans 14 amino acids. Germline V gives CDR1 MNHEY, CDR2 SVGAGI. Trimming pared 6 bases from V and 2 bases from J, leaving 10 bases between. The CDR3 DNA reads as TGTGCCAGCAGCAAAAGACTTAACACCGGGGAGCTGTTTTTT. This translates into CASSKRLNTGELFF.

This clone was recorded a few times. The rearrangement links TRBV6-1 to TRBJ1-2, with 10 nucleotides matching TRBD1. The CDR3 is made up of 13 amino acids. The V gene end was trimmed by 3 bases and the J gene end by 10 bases; junction bases not matched to a gene: 5. CDR1 MNHNS and CDR2 SASEGT come from the germline V gene. CDR3 loop: CASSDRDRGPYTF. The CDR3 nucleotides read TGTGCCAGCAGTGACCGGGACAGGGGTCCCTACACCTTC.

There are a few counts of this clone. This chain links TRBV19 with TRBJ1-6; D uncertain. This CDR3 contains 12 residues. V was shortened by 5 bases and J by 14 bases, with 13 bases between the two germline ends. Germline loops: CDR1 LNHDA, CDR2 SQIVND (reference sequence). The CDR3: CASSQNRESLHF. CDR3 in DNA: TGTGCCAGTAGTCAAAATCGGGAGTCCCTCCACTTT. Drawing the rest from reference TRBV19 and TRBJ1-6, the complete variable domain is DGGITQSPKYLFRKEGQNVTLSCEQNLNHDAMYWYRQDPGQGLRLIYYSQIVNDFQKGDIAEGYSVSREKKESFPLTVTSAQKNPTAFYLCASSQNRESLHFGNGTRLTVT.

This clone has just one count. The V gene is TRBV28, the J gene TRBJ2-5, with D uncertain. The CDR3 runs to 12 residues. V was cut by 6 bases and J by 0 bases, with 5 bases left in between. Germline values: CDR1 MDHEN, CDR2 SYDVKM. The CDR3 spells CASREYQETQYF. The CDR3 region has the DNA TGTGCCAGCAGGGAGTACCAAGAGACCCAGTACTTC.

The chain combines TRBV9 with TRBJ2-3, with TRBD2 matching 11 bases. The trim removed 4 bases at V and 6 bases at J, leaving 13 bases unmatched. There are 17 residues in the CDR3. Germline V lookup: CDR1 SGDLS, CDR2 YYNGEE. This CDR3 reads CASSPRDYSGGEDTQYF. CDR3 coding DNA: TGTGCCAGCAGCCCCCGGGATTATAGCGGGGGGGAGGATACGCAGTATTTT.

About this clone: Different DNA sequences within this sample yield the same CDR3. The V and J genes are TRBV7-8 and TRBJ1-5; tentative D call: TRBD1 (5 bases). From germline, CDR1 is SGHVS and CDR2 FQNEAQ. This CDR3 contains 15 residues. Between the trimmed V and J ends, which lost 1 base and 1 base, there was a span of 8 bases. The DNA of the CDR3 is TGTGCCAGCAGCTTAGACAGGTTAAGCAATCAGCCCCAGCATTTT. It encodes CASSLDRLSNQPQHF.

The chain has TRBV19 and TRBJ1-5; 9 positions match TRBD1. Germline CDR1 and CDR2: LNHDA and SQIVND (reference sequence). The CDR3 runs to 15 residues. Germline trimming cut 6 bases from V and 2 bases from J; bases unmatched to any gene: 5. The CDR3 DNA sequence: TGTGCCAGTAGGAGACAGGGGGATGGCAATCAGCCCCAGCATTTT. Its translation: CASRRQGDGNQPQHF.

This chain links TRBV5-6 with TRBJ2-3, with 11 bases that match TRBD2. Unmatched junction bases numbered 0, after V lost 2 bases and J lost 1 base. The V gene's germline CDR1 is SGHDT and CDR2 YYEEEE. CDR3 length: 15 amino acids. CDR3 nucleotides: TGTGCCAGCAGCTTACTAGCGGGGGGCACAGATACGCAGTATTTT. Its translation is CASSLLAGGTDTQYF.

The V gene is TRBV9, the J gene TRBJ2-3, with TRBD1 identical over 8 bases. There are 17 residues in the CDR3. Germline V lookup: CDR1 SGDLS, CDR2 YYNGEE. The junction had 15 bases not matched to a gene; V was cut back by 3 bases and J by 6 bases. The CDR3 region has the DNA TGTGCCAGCAGCGCATCACAGGGGGACGGGGGCTGGGATACGCAGTATTTT. Its translation is CASSASQGDGGWDTQYF.

J is TRBJ1-2 and V is TRBV4-1, with TRBD1 identical over 9 bases. CDR3 length: 17 residues. Germline CDR1 is MGHRA and CDR2 is YSYEKL. Trimming took 2 bases from V and 8 from J; bases not matched to a gene: 15. The CDR3 is CASSQSPARTGENGYTF. DNA for the CDR3: TGCGCCAGCAGCCAAAGTCCGGCGAGGACAGGGGAAAACGGCTACACCTTC.

This clone came up once. V usage is TRBV6-1 and J usage is TRBJ2-7; 7 bases align to TRBD1. V lost 8 bases and J lost 3; bases outside the gene matches: 10. The CDR3 is made up of 14 amino acids. The germline gives CDR1 MNHNS, CDR2 SASEGT. CDR3 in amino acids: CASPRQGGLYEQYF. The DNA of the CDR3 is TGTGCCAGCCCAAGACAGGGCGGCCTCTACGAGCAGTACTTC.

The rearrangement links TRBV4-1 to TRBJ2-1; 12 nucleotides line up with TRBD2. Germline assignment: CDR1 MGHRA and CDR2 YSYEKL. The CDR3 contains 19 residues. V shed 1 base, J shed 0 bases, and the junction held 7 bases outside the gene matches. The CDR3 is CASSQVSTSGGSSYNEQFF. CDR3 coding DNA: TGCGCCAGCAGCCAAGTTTCCACTAGCGGGGGGAGCTCCTACAATGAGCAGTTCTTC.

The table lists this clone with a few counts. The chain has TRBV2 and TRBJ2-1; D unresolved. This CDR3 has 18 amino acids. Germline V lookup: CDR1 SNHLY, CDR2 FYNNEI. Trimming cost V 2 bases and J 2 bases, with 19 bases left between them. The chain's CDR3 is CASSEPPLWRKTYNEQFF. CDR3 sequence (DNA): TGTGCCAGCAGTGAACCCCCTTTATGGCGGAAAACCTACAATGAGCAGTTCTTC.